This T cell receptor (beta chain) was captured in a study of Graves' ophthalmopathy and Graves' hyperthyroidism. Findings of the study overall: In blood appeared most of the expanded thyroid clonotypes whose frequency exceeded 0.001.

The CDR3 covers 13 residues. Germline CDR1 SNHLY, CDR2 FYNNEI. RNA transcripts yielded amplified TCR beta CDR3 regions. The first-round RT-PCR employed HTBI primers together with the Qiagen OneStep RT-PCR kit. A multiplex PCR was then performed as the second round. TCRdb analysed the multiplex PCR reads with MiXCR anew, one entry per CDR3 protein. Among roughly 700,000 distinct CDR3 sequences listed, around 40% were seen once. This clonotype appeared many times. Antigen specificity is unknown. Germline is not matched at one junction end, which may reflect a read error. Pregnant or lactating patients and those with other autoimmune diseases or uncontrolled infections were excluded. The diagnosis combined clinical symptoms, thyroxine, TRAb, thyroid ultrasound and orbital computed tomography scans.

Sequenced sample: peripheral blood. This clonotype originated in an adult man with Graves' ophthalmopathy. The chain recombines TRBV2 with TRBJ2-2; 8 bases agree with TRBD2. The CDR3 spells CASSSGGTGELFF. DNA for the CDR3: TGCGCCAGCAGCTCGGGGGGGACCGGGGAGCTGTTTTTT.